This TCR beta chain appears in the sequencing data of a study of T cells in Graves' hyperthyroidism and ophthalmopathy (dated by TCRdb to about 2019). Some background on the complete study: Peripheral blood was sampled at the time of initial diagnosis, prior to any treatment. To identify TCR V-J signatures that set the groups apart, the researchers used a discovery cohort of about a hundred patients, made up of 40 to 45 with Graves' ophthalmopathy and about 59 with stable Graves' hyperthyroidism. Prospective prediction of ophthalmopathy was tested in an independent validation cohort of 18 to 20 hyperthyroidism patients and 17 patients who later progressed to ophthalmopathy. The 100 discovery patients were randomly split 7:3 into training and test sets. In addition, the study compared T-cell repertoires in thyroid tissue and in blood from 6 or 7 Graves' hyperthyroidism patients. Following sampling, methimazole starting at 30 mg daily was given to hyperthyroidism patients, and high-dose intravenous methylprednisolone was given to ophthalmopathy patients. TCR Vbeta CDR3 sequencing of fewer than 150 peripheral blood samples (approximately 44 ophthalmopathy, roughly 74 hyperthyroidism and around 17 progressor patients) is reported in the paper.

In the case of this clonotype: Its specific antigen is unknown. Within one base of it there is no much larger clone, and no base qualities were kept.

Summary of the overall study and its limitations: In validation, the model predicted progression to ophthalmopathy a median of around 6.5 months before onset, with about 70% sensitivity and roughly 77% specificity. No statistical method was used to set the sample size in advance, and investigators knew the group allocation. Most expanded thyroid clonotypes (frequency above 0.001) were also found in blood, which suggests that blood repertoires may mirror thyroid immune responses. Ophthalmopathy was separated from stable hyperthyroidism by a 13 V-J signature model, with approximately 89% sensitivity and about 84% specificity obtained in cross-validation and 80%/75% obtained in testing.

The TCR beta CDR3 regions were amplified from the RNA transcripts. The TCR CDR3 was subjected to a first round of RT-PCR using the HTBI primer set and the Qiagen OneStep RT-PCR kit. A second multiplex PCR round built the libraries, followed by size selection and purification. Libraries were sequenced paired-end with 100 bp reads on an Illumina HiSeq2000. Processing in the source paper ran as follows. SOAPnuke was used to process the raw data, throwing out any read that contained adapters or uncalled bases, had a mean Phred below 15, or lacked an exact constant-primer or identifier match. COPE v1.2.5 was used to merge the high-quality paired reads, and each unique nucleotide sequence was defined as a clonotype. MiTCR v1.1 was used to align clonotypes to the IMGT TRBV, TRBD and TRBJ reference segments. Only V-J combinations with frequency above 0.0001, covering 99% to 99.2% of repertoires, were analysed. The TCS score was defined as F50 (clonal expansion) divided by E x V (chaos), with BLOSUM62-based TCRdist calculated between CDR3 peptides within each V-J. Welch's t-statistics and random forest reduced 500 to 550 V-J features to 10 to 15, which were used in a naive Bayes classifier (R e1071). TCRdb redid the processing of the public reads, applying fastp at Q25 and MiXCR, and retained in-frame beta chains. Under each unique CDR3 protein, matching rows form one entry showing the most common genes and DNA. TCRdb assigned the V and J calls; the authors' analysis was not used. The sample yields hundreds of thousands of distinct CDR3 sequences; roughly a quarter were counted once. 10% to 12% of the sample goes to the ten largest clones.

In the ophthalmopathy patients, disease was moderately to severely active, with a Clinical Activity Score of 3 or more, a NOSPECS grade of 4 or more, and a duration of less than 3 months. Any patient with an uncontrolled infection, another autoimmune disease, pregnancy or lactation was excluded. Clinical symptoms, serum thyroxine and TRAb, thyroid ultrasound, and orbital computed tomography formed the basis for the diagnoses. Ficoll-Paque density gradient centrifugation was used to isolate PBMCs from around 10 ml of fresh peripheral blood. Trizol reagent was used to extract total RNA, and RNA quality was then checked on an Agilent 2100 Bioanalyzer. V lost 8 bases and J lost 2 bases, and the count of bases not matched to a germline gene is 11. The CDR3, cysteine through phenylalanine, is 15 amino acids long. Only CDR3 DNA remains: 45 bases, in frame from the first base. CDR1 and CDR2 (DFQATT, SNEGSKA) derive from the germline V gene (reference sequence).

The rearranged segments are TRBV20-1 and TRBJ2-7, and TRBD2 aligns with 11 junction nucleotides. The sequence was obtained from a woman aged 25 to 39 with Graves' ophthalmopathy. Material: blood. The DNA sequence follows: TGCAGTATTCCGGGACTAGCGGATCTTACCTACGAGCAGTACTTC. It encodes CSIPGLADLTYEQYF.